This entry is about one T cell receptor beta chain. The data derive from a study of siplizumab effects on memory and regulatory T cells. Assays captured about 10^5 TCR templates per sample. Some clones are missing from TCRdb's copy, which holds only in-frame ones; the method was immunoSEQ multiplex PCR. The sample carries some 96,000 clones, 85% to 95% recorded once. Trimming shortened V by 6 bases and J by 5 bases, and 10 bases separated the two germline ends. Germline V gives CDR1 SNHLY, CDR2 FYNNEI. This CDR3 comprises 12 residues. The clonotype originates from a human donor in good health. Sequencing was carried out using non-Treg CD4+ T cells sorted from blood. J is TRBJ2-5 and V is TRBV2, with unresolved D. CDR3 nucleotides: TGTGCCAGCAGACGAATCGAGGAGACCCAGTACTTC. Its translation is CASRRIEETQYF.